This TCR beta chain was recovered during a study of early T cells in non-severe SARS-CoV-2 infection (dated by TCRdb to the early 2020s). For the study in its entirety: Bulk RNA from unsorted whole blood was used for TCR sequencing, so alpha and beta chains could not be paired.

The CDR3 spans 16 residues, from the cysteine through the phenylalanine. Only the CDR3 region is kept as DNA, spanning 48 bases read in frame from base 1. For CDR1 and CDR2, the germline V gene (reference sequence) lists LNHNV and YYDKDF. Relative to germline, V is 0 bases shorter and J is 5 bases shorter, with 11 bases between their ends. Remarks on this clonotype: Its antigen remains undetermined. One base away there is no much larger clone; base qualities are not given.

Study-level results and caveats: VDJdb matching was skewed toward anti-spike CD8 responses and likely underestimated virus-specific expansions, missing private and CD4 specificities.

Libraries were constructed by 5' RACE. TCRdb names NextSeq 500 as the instrument used. The TCR library protocol attached unique molecular identifiers to individual cDNA molecules to correct for sequencing error and PCR bias. TCR alpha and beta chains were both sequenced, and the abundances of alpha and beta sequences in each sample were closely correlated with each other. Turning to the authors' computational methods: Decombinator V4 was used to annotate the V gene, J gene and CDR3 of the TCR sequences. TCRs were defined as expanded if a significant change between any two time points was detected under a Poisson model with p below 0.0001. TCR abundances were normalised to the total number of TCRs sequenced per sample and were expressed as counts per million. TRAV1-2 paired with TRAJ12, TRAJ20 or TRAJ33 defined MAIT TCRs, while TRAV10 paired with TRAJ18 defined iNKT TCRs. VDJdb, accessed 1 November 2021, was searched for CMV, EBV and SARS-CoV-2 annotated TCRs, excluding TCRs annotated for multiple antigens. The public reads were run again by TCRdb, first through fastp at Q25 and then through MiXCR, and only productive beta chains were kept. Rows with a matching CDR3 protein are joined into one entry that keeps the most common DNA and genes. The V and J calls follow TCRdb's processing rather than the paper's. This sample is represented by over 100,000 distinct CDR3 sequences; roughly 13% of them were singletons. 5.5% to 7% of the sample comes from the top ten.

Set within a cohort of healthcare workers in London, UK, this nested case-control study involved weekly PCR testing of nasopharyngeal swabs along with blood sampling. Healthcare workers were recruited between 23 and 31 March 2020, during the week of the UK lockdown, and were followed weekly for up to about 15 weeks. The sample comprised whole blood. In this chain, TRBV15 is recombined with TRBJ1-6; TRBD1 is a weak D gene call, 5 bases matching. The clonotype originates from an adult who was a healthcare worker with PCR-confirmed SARS-CoV-2 infection or an uninfected control (not recorded which). Read as DNA, the sequence is TGTGCCACCAGCAGAGATCAGACAGCGAATAATTCACCCCTCCACTTT. It codes for CATSRDQTANNSPLHF.